This T cell receptor (beta chain) was recovered during a study of OX40 agonist ivuxolimab in advanced cancers. Study-level information: Every 2 weeks, patients received ivuxolimab intravenously, dosed at 0.01 to 10 mg/kg.

Study-level findings and limits: Among expanded peripheral T cells, antigen specificity went undetermined. Expanded clones belonging to CD8+ T cells outnumbered, on average, those of CD4+.

Method: immunoSEQ multiplex PCR; TCRdb's copy keeps in-frame clones and lacks some. Among more than 80,000 clones, 85% to 95% were seen once, and the ten largest hold around 0.28%. A remark on this clone: Its antigen is currently unknown.

The sequencing here drew on CD4+ or CD8+ T cells sorted from blood, taken in a trial of the OX40 agonist ivuxolimab. This TCR derives from an adult with an advanced solid tumor such as melanoma, head and neck, liver or kidney cancer.

CDR3 amino acids: CASSLAGAADTQYF. DNA of the CDR3: TGTGCCAGCAGCTTGGCGGGGGCGGCCGATACGCAGTATTTT. The rearrangement links TRBV5-4 to TRBJ2-3; D is possibly TRBD1 or TRBD2 (6 bases each). The V end lost 0 bases, the J end lost 6 bases, and 11 bases lay between the germline ends. Per the germline V gene, CDR1 is SGHNT and CDR2 is YYREEE (reference sequence). CDR3 size: 14 residues.